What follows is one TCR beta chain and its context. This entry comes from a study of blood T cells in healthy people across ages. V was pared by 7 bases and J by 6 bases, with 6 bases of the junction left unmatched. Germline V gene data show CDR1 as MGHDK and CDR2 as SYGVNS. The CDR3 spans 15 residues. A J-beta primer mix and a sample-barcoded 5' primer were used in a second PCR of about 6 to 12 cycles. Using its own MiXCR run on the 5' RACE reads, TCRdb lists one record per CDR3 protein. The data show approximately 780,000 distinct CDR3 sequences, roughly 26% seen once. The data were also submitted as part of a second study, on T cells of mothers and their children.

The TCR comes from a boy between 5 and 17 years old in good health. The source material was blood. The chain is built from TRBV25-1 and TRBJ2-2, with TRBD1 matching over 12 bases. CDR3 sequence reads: CASTVGQGAAGELFF. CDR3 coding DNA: TGTGCCAGCACTGTGGGACAGGGGGCGGCCGGGGAGCTGTTTTTT.